The 8 T cell receptor beta chains reported below all come from one sample, sequenced in a study of blood T cell repertoires in COVID-19. The table came from immunoSEQ multiplex PCR; TCRdb's copy has only in-frame clones and leaves some out. The repertoire includes about 55,000 clones, around nine tenths of them detected once, and about 8.5% sits in the top ten. Input material: peripheral blood. Source of these receptors: a man aged 55 to 70 with active COVID-19.

The chain employs TRBV6-6 and TRBJ1-5, with 8 bases matching TRBD1. The CDR3 contains 14 residues. The germline CDR1 and CDR2 sequences are MNHNY and SVGAGI (reference sequence). J lost 4 bases, V lost 7 bases, and 6 bases had no gene match. Here the CDR3 reads CASIDRGWNQPQHF. CDR3 in DNA: TGTGCCAGCATCGACAGGGGTTGGAATCAGCCCCAGCATTTT.

This clone was found a few times. This sequence joins TRBV4-2 and TRBJ2-7; 14 bases match TRBD2. The CDR3 sequence is 16 residues long. Germline-derived CDR1 and CDR2 are LGHNA and YNFKEQ. Unmatched junction bases numbered 6, after V lost 5 bases and J lost 3 bases. CDR3 DNA: TGTGCCAGCAGCGGGACTAGCGGGAGTAGAGGCTACGAGCAGTACTTC. Encoded protein: CASSGTSGSRGYEQYF.

The chain carries TRBV2 and TRBJ2-6; TRBD1 might be the D (6 bases). The V end lost 9 bases, the J end lost 0 bases, and 12 bases lay between the germline ends. The CDR3 runs 15 residues. Germline-derived CDR1 and CDR2 are SNHLY and FYNNEI. The CDR3 DNA reads as TGTGCCAGATCACAGGGTTTCTCTGGGGCCAACGTCCTGACTTTC. This translates into CARSQGFSGANVLTF.

The V gene is TRBV19, the J gene TRBJ2-4; TRBD2 might be the D (6 bases). The CDR3 length is 13 residues. Germline assignment: CDR1 LNHDA and CDR2 SQIVND (reference sequence). Trimming left V 3 bases short and J 7 bases short, with 10 bases between. Here the CDR3 DNA reads TGTGCCAGTAGTATTCCAGGGAGGAACATTCAGTACTTC. Translation gives CASSIPGRNIQYF.

V usage is TRBV7-3 and J usage is TRBJ1-1; D gene uncertain. There are 15 residues in the CDR3. CDR1 is SGHTA, CDR2 FQGTGA, per germline. V was clipped by 0 bases and J by 1 base, with 9 bases between them. The CDR3 nucleotides are TGTGCCAGCAGCTTAACCCAACACCCGAACACTGAAGCTTTCTTT. Protein product: CASSLTQHPNTEAFF.

This chain uses TRBV18 with TRBJ1-2; D is ambiguous. V was cut by 5 bases and J by 6 bases, with 13 bases left in between. This CDR3 has 13 amino acids. Germline CDR1 reads KGHSH; CDR2 reads LQKENI. The CDR3 sequence is CASSTSRLDGYTF. The CDR3 DNA follows: TGTGCCAGCTCAACCTCCCGACTGGATGGCTACACCTTC.

In DNA form, the CDR3 reads TGTGCCAGCAGCGTAGCGGGAGAACACTACAATGAGCAGTTCTTC. This encodes CASSVAGEHYNEQFF. V gene TRBV9 combines with J gene TRBJ2-1, with a weak D call TRBD2 (6 bases). CDR3 length: 15 amino acids. Germline CDR1 SGDLS, CDR2 YYNGEE. Trimming shortened V by 0 bases and J by 3 bases, and 10 bases separated the two germline ends.

The chain employs TRBV5-1 and TRBJ1-1, with D possibly being TRBD1 (6 bases). The germline gives CDR1 SGHRS, CDR2 YFSETQ. This CDR3 region has 16 residues. Trimming left V 0 bases short and J 4 bases short, with 16 bases between. The CDR3 DNA reads as TGCGCCAGCAGCTTGGGGGTTGGGGGCGCGGTCACTGAAGCTTTCTTT. Translation gives CASSLGVGGAVTEAFF.